The TCR beta chain described here comes from a study of blood T cell repertoires in COVID-19. For the study at large: PBMCs, B-cell-depleted T cells, or T cells provided the cDNA or gDNA that made up the material.

The table came from immunoSEQ multiplex PCR; TCRdb's copy has only in-frame clones and leaves some out. The sample contains roughly 190,000 clones, more than 75% of which appear only once. The V end lost 2 bases, the J end lost 7 bases, and 20 bases lay between the germline ends. The CDR3 is 16 amino acids. Per the germline V gene, CDR1 is LGHDT and CDR2 is YNNKEL (reference sequence). The genes are TRBV3-1 (or the pseudogene TRBV3-2) and TRBJ1-1; the D gene is possibly TRBD1 (6 bases). This sequence originates from a man aged 40-49 years with active or convalescent COVID-19. Sequencing was carried out using peripheral blood. The CDR3 bases are TGTGCCAGCAGCCAAAAATCCCCCCGCAGGGGCCTTGAAGCTTTCTTT. Encoded protein: CASSQKSPRRGLEAFF.